This TCR beta chain emerged from a study of Graves' ophthalmopathy and Graves' hyperthyroidism. Amplification of TCR beta CDR3 regions used RNA transcripts. The library came from an HTBI-primed first-round RT-PCR and a second-round multiplex PCR. MiXCR was run by TCRdb on the multiplex PCR reads, yielding one entry per CDR3 protein. Found here are 360,000 or so distinct CDR3 sequences, about a sixth of them singletons; the top ten hold around 1.5%. The CDR3 runs to 15 residues. Trimming at V came to 5 bases and at J to 5 bases, leaving 10 bases not matched to a gene. Among the exclusions were patients with other autoimmune diseases, uncontrolled infections, pregnancy or lactation. PBMCs were isolated from a roughly 10 ml sample of fresh peripheral blood.

The chain links TRBV12-3 or TRBV12-4 to TRBJ2-7; 9 nucleotides align to TRBD2. Sequenced material: peripheral blood. This receptor was identified in a young woman with Graves' ophthalmopathy. CDR3: CASSVSAGGPNEQYF. DNA for the CDR3: TGTGCCAGCAGTGTCTCGGCGGGAGGGCCCAACGAGCAGTACTTC.